Listed below are T cell receptor beta chains from one sample, sequenced in a study of breast tumors, draining lymph nodes, adjacent tissues. TCRdb redid the calling of the multiplex PCR reads with MiXCR, one entry per CDR3 protein. The sample carries approximately 150,000 distinct CDR3 sequences, approximately 30% recorded once. The sample consisted of axillary lymph node tissue. All receptors derive from a female donor with breast cancer. Some clones in this sample may be carry-over from other donors' samples. The CDR3 runs from the conserved cysteine through the conserved F or W. Not all rows give a size; the values are once, few, many and, for expanded clones, a class.

clone size | J gene | CDR3 length | V gene | CDR3 protein
many | TRBJ2-5 | 14 | TRBV7-2 | CASSLGGSQETQYF
NA | TRBJ2-5 | 15 | TRBV27 | CASSLFRTGRETQYF
many | TRBJ2-3 | 16 | TRBV11-3 | CASSLGASGGTDTQYF
NA | TRBJ2-7 | 12 | TRBV5-1 | CASQVRDYEQYF
many | TRBJ2-2 | 16 | TRBV15 | CATSRDGTSGFGELFF
NA | TRBJ2-1 | 18 | TRBV18 | CASSPRSSPTEFYNEQFF
many | TRBJ2-1 | 13 | TRBV10-3 | CATLAGGPNEQFF
NA | TRBJ2-1 | 16 | TRBV5-4 | CASSPGSSLSYNEQFF
NA | TRBJ1-2 | 16 | TRBV25-1 | CASSARWDRDISGYTF
many | TRBJ2-5 | 16 | TRBV18 | CASSPWDRKTQETQYF
NA | TRBJ1-1 | 11 | TRBV28 | CASSWAGEAFF
NA | TRBJ2-5 | 15 | TRBV27 | CASSSIAGHRGTQYF
many | TRBJ2-1 | 14 | TRBV5-1 | CASSPGLVVNEQFF
NA | TRBJ1-4 | 13 | TRBV2 | CATRGRAWEKLFF
many | TRBJ2-7 | 14 | TRBV20-1 | CSARVGPGPYEQYF
medium-sized | TRBJ1-2 | 14 | TRBV11-2 | CASSLGVGDRGYTF
many | TRBJ1-2 | 13 | TRBV4-1 | CASSQVLGMGYTF
many | TRBJ2-3 | 15 | TRBV14 | CASSQQATSTDTQYF
many | TRBJ2-7 | 18 | TRBV4-1 | CASSQVPSGAHPTYEQYF
NA | NA | 15 | TRBV7-2 | CASSRSGGTNLRQHF
few | TRBJ2-1 | 15 | TRBV6-5 | CANPNSGGGFNEQFF
few | TRBJ2-4 | 13 | TRBV12-3/TRBV12-4 | CASSGTGSSIQYF
many | TRBJ1-4 | 19 | TRBV11-2 | CASSPIGGGGIATNEKLFF
many | TRBJ2-7 | 14 | TRBV20-1 | CSAGGPGQGGGQYF
many | TRBJ2-3 | 12 | TRBV11-1 | CASSKLGLAQYF
NA | TRBJ2-5 | 14 | TRBV7-8 | CASSSRRPGETQYF
few | TRBJ2-2 | 15 | TRBV4-3 | CAGSGGRAGLGELFF
NA | TRBJ1-4 | 13 | TRBV20-1 | CSATGQGGEKLFF
many | TRBJ2-7 | 13 | TRBV12-3/TRBV12-4 | CASSRTGWYEQYF
NA | TRBJ2-1 | 13 | TRBV11-3 | CASGIGLAAEQFF
NA | TRBJ2-7 | 18 | TRBV28 | CASSRLDSLTASSYAQYF
many | TRBJ1-3 | 15 | TRBV7-2 | CASSADGVSGNTIYF
NA | TRBJ2-1 | 14 | TRBV6-2/TRBV6-3 | CASSFGTGSYEQFF
many | TRBJ1-2 | 13 | TRBV20-1 | CSAPSQGARGYTF
many | TRBJ2-1 | 12 | TRBV20-1 | CSARWGYNEQFF
NA | TRBJ1-4 | 19 | TRBV12-3/TRBV12-4 | CASSLQGGRSPSDNEKLFF
many | TRBJ1-2 | 14 | TRBV28 | CASRGGGVFYGYTF
many | TRBJ2-7 | 16 | TRBV6-5 | CASSPPGLAGGFEQYF
NA | TRBJ1-2 | 12 | TRBV6-1 | CAIIGARDGYTF
many | TRBJ2-2 | 14 | TRBV6-2/TRBV6-3 | CASSRGTATGELFF
many | TRBJ2-7 | 23 | TRBV4-2 | CASSQDDTPGGLAVPSSPYEQYF
many | TRBJ2-5 | 13 | TRBV3-1 | CASSPGQLETQYF
few | TRBJ2-7 | 12 | TRBV28 | CATATGYYEQYF
many | TRBJ2-3 | 14 | TRBV10-3 | CAIRAGGLLDTQYF
few | TRBJ2-4 | 18 | TRBV13 | CASSLSGWGRGTKNIQYF
many | TRBJ1-3 | 14 | TRBV12-3/TRBV12-4 | CASSQAISGNTVYF
NA | TRBJ1-6 | 16 | TRBV9 | CASGALQETSNSPLRF
many | TRBJ2-1 | 18 | TRBV20-1 | CSARDLLAGGPLYSEQFF
NA | TRBJ2-1 | 17 | TRBV11-2 | CASSLGRTSGPTDEQFF
NA | TRBJ2-1 | 16 | TRBV9 | CASSVEAGLAYNEQFF
many | TRBJ2-7 | 15 | TRBV6-5 | CASSYEASGSYEQYF
NA | TRBJ1-6 | 11 | TRBV20-1 | CGARDVRRLHF
NA | TRBJ2-7 | 15 | TRBV27 | CASGLISGSSYEQYF
NA | TRBJ1-6 | 15 | TRBV15 | CATSRDGTGLSPLHF
NA | TRBJ2-3 | 18 | TRBV24-1 | CATSDLQEGNTGGDTQYF
many | TRBJ2-1 | 15 | TRBV14 | CASSQGGLAGNEQFF
many | TRBJ1-2 | 16 | TRBV7-8 | CASSLDPTAPGTGYTF
many | TRBJ2-2 | 17 | TRBV7-2 | CASSSSGLGLGAGELFF
many | TRBJ1-1 | 15 | TRBV9 | CASSVVRGLNTEAFF